The clone carrying this T cell receptor (beta chain) was detected only once. The antigen remains unidentified. The data were obtained in a study of PD-1 blockade in mismatch repair-deficient tumors. Study results and caveats: Rapid post-treatment expansion, then contraction, generally preceding radiologic response, marked tumor-resident clones.

Trimming left V 2 bases short and J 8 bases short, with 18 bases between. Germline CDR1 is KGHSH and CDR2 is LQKENI. The CDR3 runs 15 residues. Assay used: immunoSEQ multiplex PCR; TCRdb lists only in-frame clones, some missing. The data show about 34,000 clones, 80% seen once. This TCR derives from an adult with mismatch repair-deficient cancer. The chain uses TRBV18 and TRBJ1-2; unclear D gene. This sample comprised PBMCs, obtained 6 weeks after starting pembrolizumab. Here the CDR3 reads CASSPGADGGSGYTF. CDR3 bases: TGTGCCAGCTCACCAGGAGCGGACGGTGGAAGCGGCTACACCTTC.